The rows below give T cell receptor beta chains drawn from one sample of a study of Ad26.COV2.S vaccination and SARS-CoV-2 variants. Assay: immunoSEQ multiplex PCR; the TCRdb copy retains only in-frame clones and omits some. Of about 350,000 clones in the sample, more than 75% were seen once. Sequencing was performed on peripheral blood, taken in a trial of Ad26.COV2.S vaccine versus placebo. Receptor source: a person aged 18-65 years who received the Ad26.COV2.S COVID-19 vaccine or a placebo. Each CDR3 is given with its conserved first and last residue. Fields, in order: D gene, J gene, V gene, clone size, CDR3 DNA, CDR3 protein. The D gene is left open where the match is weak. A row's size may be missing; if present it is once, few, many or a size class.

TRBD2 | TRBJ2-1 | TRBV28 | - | TGTGCCAGCAGTCTGATAGCGGGAGCGGGTGAGCAGTTCTTC | CASSLIAGAGEQFF
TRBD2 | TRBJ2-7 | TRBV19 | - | TGTGCCAGTAGTATCGGTCTAGCGGCCCCCTACGAGCAGTACTTC | CASSIGLAAPYEQYF
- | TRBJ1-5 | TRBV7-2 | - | TGTGCCAGCAGCTTAGTCCGAGGCGGCAATCAGCCCCAGCATTTT | CASSLVRGGNQPQHF
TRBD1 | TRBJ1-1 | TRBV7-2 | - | TGTGCCAGCAGCGGATGGGACAGTTCGAACACTGAAGCTTTCTTT | CASSGWDSSNTEAFF
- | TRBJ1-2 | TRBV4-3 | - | TGCGCCAGCAGCCAGAGGGGGGCAGGGGAGTTGGCCTATGGCTACACCTTC | CASSQRGAGELAYGYTF
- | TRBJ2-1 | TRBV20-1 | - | TGCAGTGCTAGTGCCGGGCACAATGAGCAGTTCTTC | CSASAGHNEQFF
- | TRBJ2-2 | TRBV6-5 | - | TGTGCCAGCAGGCCCCCCCGGGACACCGGGGAGCTGTTTTTT | CASRPPRDTGELFF
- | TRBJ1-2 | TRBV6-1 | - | TGTGCCAGCAGTGAACCGGACAGCTATGGCTACACCTTC | CASSEPDSYGYTF
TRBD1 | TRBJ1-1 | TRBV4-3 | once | TGCGCCAGCAGCGGGACAGATGAAGCTTTCTTT | CASSGTDEAFF
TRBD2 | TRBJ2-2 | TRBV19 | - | TGTGCCAGTAGTATAGGTCCTAGCGGGAACACCGGGGAGCTGTTTTTT | CASSIGPSGNTGELFF
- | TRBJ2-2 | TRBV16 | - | TGTGCCAGCAGCCACTCCACTCATAACACCGGGGAGCTGTTTTTT | CASSHSTHNTGELFF
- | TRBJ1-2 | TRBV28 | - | TGTGCCAGCACCCCATCACAGGGAAAGTCGGCGGGCTACACCTTC | CASTPSQGKSAGYTF
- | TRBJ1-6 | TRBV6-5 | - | TGTGCCAGCAGTTACGGAGGCCAGGGTAATTCACCCCTCCACTTT | CASSYGGQGNSPLHF
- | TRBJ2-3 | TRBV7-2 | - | TGTGCCAGCAGCTACGGACCCCAAGATACGCAGTATTTT | CASSYGPQDTQYF
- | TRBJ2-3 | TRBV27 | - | TGTGCCAGCAGTTTTCAAGGGGAGCTCGGAGATACGCAGTATTTT | CASSFQGELGDTQYF
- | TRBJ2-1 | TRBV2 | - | TGTGCCGGAAGGAGGAGTTTGTGGTACAATGAGCAGTTCTTC | CAGRRSLWYNEQFF
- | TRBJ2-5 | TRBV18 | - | TGTGCCAGCTCCCCAGGACTGACTCCAGAGACCCAGTACTTC | CASSPGLTPETQYF
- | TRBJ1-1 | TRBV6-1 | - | TGTGCCAGCAGTGAAGTGGGACTCGATGAAGCTTTCTTT | CASSEVGLDEAFF
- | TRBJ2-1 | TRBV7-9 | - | TGTGCCAGCATCCTACCCCCCGACAATGAGCAGTTCTTC | CASILPPDNEQFF
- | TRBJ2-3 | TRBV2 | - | TGTGCCAGCAGTGTGAGGATCTCAAAAGCCACAGATACGCAGTATTTT | CASSVRISKATDTQYF
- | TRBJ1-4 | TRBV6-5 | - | TGTGCCAGCAGTTTTCTCCGGACAGACAATGAAAAACTGTTTTTT | CASSFLRTDNEKLFF
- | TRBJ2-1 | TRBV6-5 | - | TGTGCCAGCAGTTCCGCAACCAGTCTAGAGCAGTTCTTC | CASSSATSLEQFF
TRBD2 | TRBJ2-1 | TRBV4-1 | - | TGCGCCAGCAGCCAAGACCCAGCGGGGGGATATAATGAGCAGTTCTTC | CASSQDPAGGYNEQFF
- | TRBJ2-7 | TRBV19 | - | TGTGCCAGTAGTAGCGGAGCCTACGAGCAGTACTTC | CASSSGAYEQYF
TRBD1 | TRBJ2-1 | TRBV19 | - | TGTGCCAGTAGTGGGGGGACAGGGGGCTTTAATGAGCAGTTCTTC | CASSGGTGGFNEQFF
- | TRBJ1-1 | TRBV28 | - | TGTGCCAGCAGTTCGGCAGGAATGAACACTGAAGCTTTCTTT | CASSSAGMNTEAFF
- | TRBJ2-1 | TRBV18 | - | TGTGCCAGCTCACCACCGGTAGCCTACAATGAGCAGTTCTTC | CASSPPVAYNEQFF
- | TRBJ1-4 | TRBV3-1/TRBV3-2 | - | TGTGCCAGCAGCCTCCCCTCAGGGGCCGTCGGTGAAAAACTGTTTTTT | CASSLPSGAVGEKLFF
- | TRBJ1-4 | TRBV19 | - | TGTGCCAGTAGTATCCAGACTAATGAAAAACTGTTTTTT | CASSIQTNEKLFF
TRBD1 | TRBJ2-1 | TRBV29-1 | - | TGCAGCGTTGAAGTTGGGACAGCAAGACTCTACAATGAGCAGTTCTTC | CSVEVGTARLYNEQFF
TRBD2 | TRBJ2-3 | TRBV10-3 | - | TGTGCCACCAGAGCGGGATCCACAGATACGCAGTATTTT | CATRAGSTDTQYF
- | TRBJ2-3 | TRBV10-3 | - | TGTGCCATCAGTGAGTCGCAGGGGAAAATGTCGGATACGCAGTATTTT | CAISESQGKMSDTQYF
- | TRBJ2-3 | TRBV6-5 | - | TGTGCCAGCAGGCCACCTGGTCAAGATACGCAGTATTTT | CASRPPGQDTQYF
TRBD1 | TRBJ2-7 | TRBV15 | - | TGTGCCACCAGCAGAGGAACAGGGGGTAACGAGCAGTACTTC | CATSRGTGGNEQYF
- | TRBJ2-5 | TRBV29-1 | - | TGCGTCGATGAATCAGGGAGACAAGAGACCCAGTACTTC | CVDESGRQETQYF
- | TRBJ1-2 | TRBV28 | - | TGTGCCAGCAGTTTTAGGACCGGGGGTATGGGGGGCTACACCTTC | CASSFRTGGMGGYTF
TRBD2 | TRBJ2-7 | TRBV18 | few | TGTGCCAGCTCACCTGGGACTAGCGGGAGTGTGGGCGAGCAGTACTTC | CASSPGTSGSVGEQYF
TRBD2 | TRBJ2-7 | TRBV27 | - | TGTGCCAGCAGTTTGGCCCGACTAGCGGGAGCTTACGAGCAGTACTTC | CASSLARLAGAYEQYF
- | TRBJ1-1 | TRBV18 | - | TGTGCCAGCTCACCATTGGAGTCTGGCACTGAAGCTTTCTTT | CASSPLESGTEAFF
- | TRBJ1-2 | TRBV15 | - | TGTGCCACCAGCAGAGATACAGAAAGCTATGGCTACACCTTC | CATSRDTESYGYTF
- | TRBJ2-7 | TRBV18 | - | TGTGCCAGCTCACAAACACCATCGACAGGGAGGTACGAGCAGTACTTC | CASSQTPSTGRYEQYF
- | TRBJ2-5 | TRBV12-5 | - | TGTGCTAGTGGTTTTCCGTCAACCGGGACATGGTTGGGGGAGACCCAGTACTTC | CASGFPSTGTWLGETQYF
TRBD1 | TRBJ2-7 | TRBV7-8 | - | TGTGCCAGCAGCCAGCAGGGGGCCCACGAGCAGTACTTC | CASSQQGAHEQYF
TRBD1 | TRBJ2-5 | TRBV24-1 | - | TGTGCCACCAGTGATTTGGTCAGGGGGCGGGAGACCCAGTACTTC | CATSDLVRGRETQYF
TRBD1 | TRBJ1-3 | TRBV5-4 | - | TGTGCCAGCAGCCCGGACGGGGGACAGGGAAACACCATATATTTT | CASSPDGGQGNTIYF
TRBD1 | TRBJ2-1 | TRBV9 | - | TGTGCCAGCAGCGTAAGCTGGGGACAGGGGAGGAATGAGCAGTTCTTC | CASSVSWGQGRNEQFF
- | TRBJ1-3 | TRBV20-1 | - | TGCAGTGCGATGTCCGGAAACACCATATATTTT | CSAMSGNTIYF
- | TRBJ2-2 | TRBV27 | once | TGTGCCAGCAGTCCCTCGCGGTACACCGGGGAGCTGTTTTTT | CASSPSRYTGELFF
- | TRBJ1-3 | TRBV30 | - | TGTGCCTGGGACAGGACGATTTCTGGAAACACCATATATTTT | CAWDRTISGNTIYF
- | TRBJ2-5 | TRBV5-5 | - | TGTGCCAGCAGCTTGGCTCTAGCACAAGAGACCCAGTACTTC | CASSLALAQETQYF
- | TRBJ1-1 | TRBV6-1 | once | TGTGCCAGCAGTGAAGGGGGGGCCCGGGGTTACACTGAAGCTTTCTTT | CASSEGGARGYTEAFF
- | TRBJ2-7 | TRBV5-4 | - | TGTGCCAGCAGCCTTCAACCGAGCTCCTACGAGCAGTACTTC | CASSLQPSSYEQYF
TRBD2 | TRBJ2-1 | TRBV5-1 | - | TGCGCCAGCAGAGTCCCGAAGGGGGTGGGCAACGGGACTAGCGGGAAGAGCTCCTACAATGAGCAGTTCTTC | CASRVPKGVGNGTSGKSSYNEQFF
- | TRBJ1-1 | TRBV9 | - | TGTGCCAGCAGCACCCACAGGGTAGGTACTGAAGCTTTCTTT | CASSTHRVGTEAFF
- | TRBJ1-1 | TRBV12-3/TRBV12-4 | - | TGTGCCAGCAGTTTTGGGCGGAACACTGAAGCTTTCTTT | CASSFGRNTEAFF
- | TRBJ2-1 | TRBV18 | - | TGTGCCAGCTCACCGTTAGCGGAAGACAAACGCAATGAGCAGTTCTTC | CASSPLAEDKRNEQFF
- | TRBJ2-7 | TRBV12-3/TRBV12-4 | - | TGTGCCAGCACGCGTAGGTTTTCCTACGAGCAGTACTTC | CASTRRFSYEQYF